The clone carrying this T cell receptor beta chain was seen only a few times. Its antigen is not known. After removal of 6 bases from V and 4 bases from J, the junction contained 5 bases not matched to a gene. The CDR3 contains 14 residues. CDR1 and CDR2 from the germline V gene are SNHLY and FYNNEI. The record originates from a study of beta chain features in type 1 diabetes. About the study: When patients were set against healthy donors, age, gender and cell yields were similar. Study conclusions and caveats: Researchers could not determine here whether HLA type influences TCRB rearrangement.

Investigators reverse transcribed all isolated RNA, so they sequenced expressed TCRB transcripts. Sequencing used immunoSEQ multiplex PCR; TCRdb keeps in-frame clones, though not all of them. The data contain roughly 450,000 clones, about 14% of them singletons. Via CD45RO/CCR7/CD25/CD127/CD95/CD27, cells of the CD4+ naive, central memory, regulatory and stem cell-like memory subsets were sorted. Sorted populations all had greater than 95% purity. V is TRBV2 and J is TRBJ1-2; 10 bases are shared with TRBD1. This clonotype was sampled from a young man in good health. The sequencing sample was made of naive CD4+ T cells from blood. The CDR3 nucleotides are TGTGCCAGCAGGCGACAGGGGGCGAGCTATGGCTACACCTTC. Its protein is CASRRQGASYGYTF. The full variable domain, its missing parts supplied by reference TRBV2 and TRBJ1-2, is EPEVTQTPSHQVTQMGQEVILRCVPISNHLYFYWYRQILGQKVEFLVSFYNNEISEKSEIFDDQFSVERPDGSNFTLKIRSTKLEDSAMYFCASRRQGASYGYTFGSGTRLTVV.